Included here is one T cell receptor (beta chain) sequence, with context. CDR3 length: 14 amino acids. Trimming cost V 2 bases and J 2 bases, with 9 bases left between them. CDR1 is KGHDR, CDR2 SFDVKD, per germline. Produced via immunoSEQ multiplex PCR; TCRdb's table is partial and in-frame only. The data show about 150,000 clones, around nine tenths seen once. The data were obtained in a study of T cell responses to AZD1222 COVID-19 vaccine. The V and J genes are TRBV24-1 and TRBJ2-7, with D tentatively TRBD2 (5 bases). The sequencing here drew on peripheral blood, taken 28 days after the second AZD1222 dose. The clonotype was recovered from an adult who received the AZD1222 COVID-19 vaccine. The CDR3 sequence: CATSDSRAPYEQYF. The CDR3 coding sequence is TGTGCCACCAGTGATTCGAGGGCCCCCTACGAGCAGTACTTC.